The 31 T cell receptor beta chains in this list originate from one sample, sequenced in a study of T cells in women clearing cervical HPV infection. Sequencing was performed with immunoSEQ multiplex PCR; in TCRdb, only in-frame clones are kept and a portion is missing. This sample's clone table lists more than 45,000 clones. Sample: blood buffy coat. The receptors stem from a woman aged 18 to 75 with a cervical HPV16 infection that either progressed to CIN3+ or cleared (not recorded which).

Comments on this clone: The read terminates 3 residues ahead of where the CDR3 ends, so the germline J gene completes it. The chain employs TRBV18 and TRBJ2-3; TRBD1 aligns across 9 bases. The CDR3 is 15 amino acids. The V gene end was trimmed by 5 bases and the J gene end by 6 bases; junction bases not matched to a gene: 9. From germline, CDR1 is KGHSH and CDR2 LQKENI. The CDR3 region is CASSVTGTGSDTQYF. The DNA read from the CDR3 is TGTGCCAGCTCAGTGACCGGGACAGGGTCGGATACG.

The CDR3 protein is CASSQAGQNTGELFF. The sequenced part of the CDR3 DNA is TGTGCCAGCAGCCAAGCGGGACAGAACACCGGGGAG. J is TRBJ2-2 and V is TRBV4-2, with D possibly TRBD1 on 6 matching bases. The read comes to an end 3 residues before the CDR3 does, leaving the germline J gene to fill in the end. The V and J ends lost 1 base and 1 base respectively, with 7 bases between them. CDR1 and CDR2 (germline): LGHNA, YNFKEQ. The CDR3 has 15 residues.

A remark on this clone: The read finishes 3 residues shy of the CDR3 end, and the germline J gene is used to complete it. The chain couples TRBV19 to TRBJ2-7, with a weak D call TRBD2 (6 bases). Trimming shortened V by 3 bases and J by 0 bases, and 12 bases separated the two germline ends. Germline-derived CDR1 and CDR2 are LNHDA and SQIVND (reference sequence). The CDR3 consists of 15 residues. The CDR3 bases that were read are TGTGCCAGTAGTATTAGTAGCGGCTTCTCCTACGAG. The encoded protein is CASSISSGFSYE. In full, the CDR3 is CASSISSGFSYEQYF.

As to this clone: Read data end 3 residues before the CDR3 end; the end is taken from the germline J gene. The chain combines TRBV19 with TRBJ2-5; 7 bases line up with TRBD1. The length of the CDR3 is 14 residues. V was clipped by 5 bases and J by 3 bases; unmatched bases: 6. CDR1 LNHDA and CDR2 SQIVND come from the germline V gene (reference sequence). CDR3 region: CASSADRRKETQYF. The CDR3 DNA, read in part, is TGTGCCAGTAGTGCGGACAGGCGTAAAGAGACC.

Worth noting for this clone: The read terminates 3 residues ahead of where the CDR3 ends, so the germline J gene completes it. This sequence joins TRBV20-1 and TRBJ1-1, with TRBD1 matching over 7 bases. The trim removed 0 bases at V and 1 base at J, leaving 5 bases unmatched. The germline CDR1 and CDR2 sequences are DFQATT and SNEGSKA (reference sequence). This CDR3 is 15 amino acids long. This CDR3 is CSARETGTENTEAFF. The sequenced CDR3 bases are TGCAGTGCTAGAGAAACCGGGACAGAGAACACTGAA.

The CDR3 loop is CASSVLGVVAFF. Partial CDR3 DNA: TGTGCCAGCAGTGTGCTCGGGGTCGTG. The V and J genes are TRBV2 and TRBJ1-1, with D unresolved. The CDR3 end lies 3 residues beyond the end of the read and is filled in from the germline J gene. The CDR3 totals 12 residues. CDR1 and CDR2 (germline): SNHLY, FYNNEI. Supplemented by reference TRBV2 and TRBJ1-1, the full variable domain reads EPEVTQTPSHQVTQMGQEVILRCVPISNHLYFYWYRQILGQKVEFLVSFYNNEISEKSEIFDDQFSVERPDGSNFTLKIRSTKLEDSAMYFCASSVLGVVAFFGQGTRLTVV.

As to this clone: The read comes to an end 3 residues before the CDR3 does, leaving the germline J gene to fill in the end. The rearrangement joins TRBV5-1 to TRBJ2-7, with TRBD2 matching 12 bases. This CDR3 region has 17 residues. Germline loops: CDR1 SGHRS, CDR2 YFSETQ. V lost 4 bases to trimming and J lost 2 bases; unmatched junction nucleotides: 10. CDR3 in amino acids: CASSPTSGRIGTYEQYF. CDR3 DNA, as far as it was read: TGCGCCAGCAGCCCGACTAGCGGGAGAATCGGCACCTACGAG. Filled out from reference TRBV5-1 and TRBJ2-7, the complete variable domain reads KAGVTQTPRYLIKTRGQQVTLSCSPISGHRSVSWYQQTPGQGLQFLFEYFSETQRNKGNFPGRFSGRQFSNSRSEMNVSTLELGDSALYLCASSPTSGRIGTYEQYFGPGTRLTVT.

Turning to this clone: The sequenced fragment ends 3 residues before the CDR3 boundary, so the rest is inferred from the germline J gene. The chain couples TRBV7-6 to TRBJ1-1; 8 positions agree with TRBD1. Germline V gene sequence: CDR1 SGHVS, CDR2 FNYEAQ. The CDR3 spans 16 residues. The ends lost 0 bases at V and 2 bases at J; junction bases unmatched: 5. Incomplete CDR3 DNA: TGTGCCAGCAGCTTAGCCTACAGGGGGATTAACACTGAA. This codes for CASSLAYRGINTE. From start to end, the CDR3 is CASSLAYRGINTEAFF. The full variable domain, rest sourced from reference TRBV7-6 and TRBJ1-1, is GAGVSQSPRYKVTKRGQDVALRCDPISGHVSLYWYRQALGQGPEFLTYFNYEAQQDKSGLPNDRFSAERPEGSISTLTIQRTEQRDSAMYRCASSLAYRGINTEAFFGQGTRLTVV.

The part of the CDR3 DNA that was read is TGTGCCAGTACCCACGGACACAATCAGCCC. Its protein is CASTHGHNQP. The entire CDR3 protein reads CASTHGHNQPQHF. The V gene is TRBV19, the J gene TRBJ1-5; the D gene is possibly TRBD1 (5 bases). The CDR3 is cut off 3 residues early in the read; its end comes from the germline J gene. The V end was cut by 7 bases, the J end by 3 bases, with 10 bases between. The CDR3 sequence is 13 residues long. Germline-derived CDR1 and CDR2 are LNHDA and SQIVND (reference sequence). Looking up the rest from reference TRBV19 and TRBJ1-5 gives the full variable domain: DGGITQSPKYLFRKEGQNVTLSCEQNLNHDAMYWYRQDPGQGLRLIYYSQIVNDFQKGDIAEGYSVSREKKESFPLTVTSAQKNPTAFYLCASTHGHNQPQHFGDGTRLSIL.

About this clone itself: Sequencing ends 3 residues short of the CDR3 end; the germline J gene provides the rest. The chain joins TRBV19 to TRBJ1-6; a possible D gene is TRBD1 (5 bases). The CDR3 is 14 amino acids. The V end lost 3 bases, the J end lost 7 bases, and 10 bases lay between the germline ends. Germline lookup yields CDR1 LNHDA and CDR2 SQIVND (reference sequence). The CDR3 is CASSMTAGNSPLHF. The part of the CDR3 DNA that was read is TGTGCCAGTAGTATGACAGCAGGGAATTCACCC.

CDR3 bases read: TGTGCCAGCAGACCCCCGGGTTTTGAG. It is translated as CASRPPGFE. The full CDR3 is CASRPPGFEQFF. The gene calls are TRBV7-9 and TRBJ2-1; D is ambiguous. Read sequence stops 3 residues before the CDR3 end, and the germline J gene provides the missing end. CDR1 and CDR2 from the germline V gene are SEHNR and FQNEAQ (reference sequence). The V end lost 6 bases, the J end lost 9 bases, and 12 bases lay between the germline ends. This CDR3 comprises 12 residues.

Of note for this clone: The read terminates 3 residues ahead of where the CDR3 ends, so the germline J gene completes it. The chain links TRBV30 to TRBJ1-5; 9 bases align to TRBD1. The junction had 2 bases not matched to a gene; V was cut back by 2 bases and J by 6 bases. CDR1 is GTSNPN and CDR2 is SVGIG in the germline V gene (reference sequence). The length of the CDR3 is 13 residues. CDR3 residues: CAWSLTGGQPQHF. The sequenced part of the CDR3 DNA is TGTGCCTGGAGTCTGACAGGGGGTCAGCCC.

As concerns this clone: The CDR3 is cut off 3 residues early in the read; its end comes from the germline J gene. The chain joins TRBV19 to TRBJ2-7; 7 nucleotides match TRBD2. There are 13 residues in the CDR3. V was clipped by 5 bases and J by 1 base; unmatched bases: 2. The germline CDR1 and CDR2 sequences are LNHDA and SQIVND (reference sequence). Partial CDR3 DNA: TGTGCCAGTAGTGGACTAGAATCCTACGAG. It codes for CASSGLESYE. The CDR3 as a whole reads CASSGLESYEQYF.

Note on this clone: The DNA ends 3 residues before the CDR3 does, and the rest of the CDR3 is filled in from the germline J gene. The chain carries TRBV5-6 and TRBJ1-1, with D maybe TRBD1 (6 bases). Germline-derived CDR1 and CDR2 are SGHDT and YYEEEE. Trimming cost V 2 bases and J 1 base, with 6 bases left between them. The CDR3 has 13 residues. The CDR3 region is CASSLQGNTEAFF. Partial CDR3 DNA: TGTGCCAGCAGCTTACAGGGGAACACTGAA.

Turning to this clone: The read finishes 3 residues shy of the CDR3 end, and the germline J gene is used to complete it. The V and J genes are TRBV20-1 and TRBJ2-7; 10 bases are a match to TRBD2. CDR3 length: 14 amino acids. Germline-derived CDR1 and CDR2 are DFQATT and SNEGSKA (reference sequence). After removal of 5 bases from V and 3 bases from J, the junction contained 7 bases not matched to a gene. The CDR3 bases that were read are TGCAGTGCTGAACCGGGACTAGCGAACTACGAG. Its protein is CSAEPGLANYE. The whole CDR3 region reads CSAEPGLANYEQYF.

As to this clone: The CDR3 end falls 3 residues outside the read, so it is completed with the germline J gene. The chain couples TRBV28 to TRBJ2-7; D is undetermined. The CDR3 totals 13 residues. Germline lookup yields CDR1 MDHEN and CDR2 SYDVKM. Trimming pared 7 bases from V and 2 bases from J, leaving 12 bases between. The covered CDR3 bases are TGTGCCAGCACGAGACAAATACCCTACGAG. The encoded protein is CASTRQIPYE. The whole CDR3 protein is CASTRQIPYEQYF.

A word on this clone: The read ends 3 residues early relative to the CDR3; the germline J gene fills the gap. The rearrangement links TRBV7-8 to TRBJ2-3, with D unresolved. Germline V gene lookup returns CDR1 SGHVS and CDR2 FQNEAQ. Between the trimmed V and J ends, which lost 5 bases and 4 bases, there was a span of 13 bases. The CDR3 is made up of 14 amino acids. CDR3 residues: CASSELIRADTQYF. CDR3 bases read: TGTGCCAGCAGCGAACTCATAAGGGCAGATACG.

For this clone: The read terminates 3 residues before the CDR3 end, so the remaining end is supplied by the germline J gene. The gene calls are TRBV7-9 and TRBJ2-7, with 7 bases fitting TRBD1. The CDR3 has 12 amino acids. Trimming at V came to 6 bases and at J to 5 bases, leaving 4 bases not matched to a gene. From germline, CDR1 is SEHNR and CDR2 FQNEAQ (reference sequence). The CDR3 bases that were read are TGTGCCAGCAGTGCACAGGGGAACGAG. Protein sequence: CASSAQGNE. Given in full, the CDR3 is CASSAQGNEQYF.

With regard to this clone: The read ends 3 residues early relative to the CDR3; the germline J gene fills the gap. The chain employs TRBV20-1 and TRBJ2-7; 9 positions match TRBD2. The germline gives CDR1 DFQATT, CDR2 SNEGSKA (reference sequence). V lost 3 bases and J lost 2; bases outside the gene matches: 2. The CDR3 spans 13 residues. CDR3 DNA, as far as it was read: TGCAGTGCTAGCTTAGCGGGAGCCTACGAG. Protein product: CSASLAGAYE. The whole CDR3 region reads CSASLAGAYEQYF.

Regarding this clone: From the germline J gene comes the end of the CDR3, since the read stops 3 residues before it. The rearrangement links TRBV6-1 to TRBJ1-1; 8 bases match TRBD1. The CDR3 consists of 14 residues. Germline CDR1 reads MNHNS; CDR2 reads SASEGT. Incomplete CDR3 DNA: TGTGCCAGCAGTGATTTTTTAGGGACAGGAGTA. Its protein product is CASSDFLGTGV. In full, the CDR3 is CASSDFLGTGVAFF.

Concerning this clone itself: The read halts 3 residues ahead of the CDR3 end, with the missing end drawn from the germline J gene. The chain carries TRBV7-7 and TRBJ2-5; D is ambiguous. Looked up from germline, CDR1 is SSHAT and CDR2 is FNYEAQ (reference sequence). The CDR3 spans 13 residues. V was trimmed by 6 bases and J by 1 base, leaving 9 bases between them. The part of the CDR3 DNA that was read is TGTGCCAGCAGTTCAGAGATCCAAGAGACC. Its protein product is CASSSEIQET. The entire CDR3 reads CASSSEIQETQYF.

Comments on this clone: The DNA ends 3 residues before the CDR3 does, and the rest of the CDR3 is filled in from the germline J gene. J is TRBJ1-6 and V is TRBV5-4, with D possibly being TRBD1 (5 bases). The CDR3 contains 14 residues. Trimming cost V 4 bases and J 8 bases, with 13 bases left between them. CDR1 is SGHNT and CDR2 is YYREEE in the germline V gene (reference sequence). CDR3 DNA (partial): TGTGCCAGCAGCGATAGGGGCCCGGATTCACCC. Its translation: CASSDRGPDSP. In full, the CDR3 is CASSDRGPDSPLHF.

To note about this clone: The read is 3 residues too short to cover the CDR3 end, so that end is filled in from the germline J gene. The rearrangement links TRBV4-2 to TRBJ1-4, with D unresolved. Germline lookup yields CDR1 LGHNA and CDR2 YNFKEQ. The CDR3 is 16 residues long. With 1 base removed from V and 0 bases from J, the gap between germline ends came to 9 bases. The CDR3 spells CASSQVAQTTNEKLFF. The DNA read from the CDR3 is TGTGCCAGCAGCCAAGTGGCCCAAACAACTAATGAAAAA.

Comments on this clone: The CDR3 is cut off 3 residues early in the read; its end comes from the germline J gene. The V gene is TRBV7-6, the J gene TRBJ2-7, with D possibly TRBD2 on 6 matching bases. Trimming pared 0 bases from V and 1 base from J, leaving 16 bases between. CDR1 is SGHVS and CDR2 is FNYEAQ in the germline V gene. The CDR3 runs to 17 residues. The CDR3 loop reads CASSLASGGLSSYEQYF. The CDR3 DNA, read in part, is TGTGCCAGCAGCTTAGCGTCTGGGGGACTGTCATCCTACGAG. Filled out from reference TRBV7-6 and TRBJ2-7, the complete variable domain reads GAGVSQSPRYKVTKRGQDVALRCDPISGHVSLYWYRQALGQGPEFLTYFNYEAQQDKSGLPNDRFSAERPEGSISTLTIQRTEQRDSAMYRCASSLASGGLSSYEQYFGPGTRLTVT.

As concerns this clone: The missing CDR3 end, 3 residues past where the read stops, is filled in from the germline J gene. The chain has TRBV12-3 or TRBV12-4 and TRBJ2-3; possible D gene TRBD1, 5 bases. The CDR3 extends over 13 amino acids. Deletions cut 8 bases from V and 0 bases from J, with 9 bases between. This CDR3 is CASGHTSTDTQYF. The sequenced CDR3 bases are TGTGCCAGCGGACATACTAGCACAGATACG.

About this clone: With the read ending 3 residues before the CDR3 end, the germline J gene is used to fill in that end. This sequence joins TRBV19 and TRBJ1-2, with no clear D. From germline, CDR1 is LNHDA and CDR2 SQIVND (reference sequence). The CDR3 length is 13 residues. V dropped 7 bases and J dropped 4 bases, with 13 bases sitting between them. The covered CDR3 bases are TGTGCCAGTACCGGAACAGTGCTCTATGGC. Its translation: CASTGTVLYG. The whole CDR3 sequence is CASTGTVLYGYTF.

Notes on this clone: The sequence runs out 3 residues before the end of the CDR3; the remainder is reconstructed from the germline J gene. V is TRBV4-1 and J is TRBJ2-3; 10 bases fit TRBD2. Germline V gene data show CDR1 as MGHRA and CDR2 as YSYEKL. V lost 3 bases and J lost 1; bases outside the gene matches: 7. The CDR3 runs 17 residues. The CDR3 spells CASSQDTTSGGTDTQYF. The sequenced CDR3 bases are TGCGCCAGCAGCCAGGACACCACTAGCGGGGGCACAGATACG.

Concerning this clone: The CDR3 end is not reached by the read, which stops 3 residues before it; the germline J gene fills it in. The chain is built from TRBV20-1 and TRBJ2-5; 11 bases match TRBD2. The CDR3 covers 15 residues. V gave up 6 bases and J gave up 5 bases; unmatched junction bases: 11. CDR1 is DFQATT, CDR2 SNEGSKA, per germline (reference sequence). The CDR3 sequence: CSAASSGGGWETQYF. Incomplete CDR3 DNA: TGCAGTGCCGCAAGTAGCGGGGGGGGGTGGGAGACC.

Points on this clone: The read gets to within 3 residues of the CDR3 end, and the germline J gene fills in the rest. V and J are TRBV2 and TRBJ2-7, with a weak D call TRBD1 (6 bases). V was shortened by 5 bases and J by 1 base, with 12 bases between the two germline ends. The CDR3 totals 14 residues. CDR1 is SNHLY and CDR2 is FYNNEI in the germline V gene. The CDR3 here is CASSRFGQSYEQYF. Partial CDR3 DNA: TGTGCCAGCAGTCGATTCGGACAGTCCTACGAG. The full variable domain, its missing parts supplied by reference TRBV2 and TRBJ2-7, is EPEVTQTPSHQVTQMGQEVILRCVPISNHLYFYWYRQILGQKVEFLVSFYNNEISEKSEIFDDQFSVERPDGSNFTLKIRSTKLEDSAMYFCASSRFGQSYEQYFGPGTRLTVT.

As to this clone: The read halts 3 residues ahead of the CDR3 end, with the missing end drawn from the germline J gene. The genes are TRBV20-1 and TRBJ2-1; TRBD2 agrees at 11 bases. V dropped 5 bases and J dropped 6; count of bases not matched to a gene: 3. CDR3 size: 13 residues. CDR1 is DFQATT, CDR2 SNEGSKA, per germline (reference sequence). The DNA read from the CDR3 is TGCAGTGCTCTAGCGGGAGGAGGCAATGAG. It yields the protein CSALAGGGNE. The full-length CDR3 reads as CSALAGGGNEQFF.

On this clone: The sequenced fragment ends 3 residues before the CDR3 boundary, so the rest is inferred from the germline J gene. This chain uses TRBV5-1 with TRBJ1-5; possible D gene TRBD1, 5 bases. CDR3 length: 14 residues. Germline-derived CDR1 and CDR2 are SGHRS and YFSETQ. V lost 2 bases and J 5 bases, leaving 11 bases between the germline ends. The sequenced part of the CDR3 DNA is TGCGCCAGCAGCTTAGGGGCCCCCGATCAGCCC. Encoded protein: CASSLGAPDQP. The whole CDR3 region reads CASSLGAPDQPQHF.